This T cell receptor beta chain was sequenced in a study of response to subunit inactivated influenza vaccine. Study-level findings and limits: Few additional T cells are recruited per seasonal influenza vaccination, authors suggested.

In its sample, this clonotype was seen a few times. Its antigen is not known. One entry per CDR3 protein results from TCRdb running MiXCR on the RT-PCR reads. The data hold around 750,000 distinct CDR3 sequences, with 21% observed a single time. The germline V gene has CDR1 LGHNA and CDR2 YNFKEQ. Trimming stripped 4 bases from V and 2 bases from J, with 18 bases between. The length of the CDR3 is 16 residues. This sequence joins TRBV4-2 and TRBJ2-7; D is ambiguous. The sequence was collected from a middle-aged man who received an inactivated influenza vaccine. The sequences come from PBMCs from blood, collected roughly 5 days after vaccination. The CDR3 nucleotides read TGTGCCAGCAGCCCTTCGCCAACTGATTTTCCCTACGAGCAGTACTTC. Its protein product is CASSPSPTDFPYEQYF.